The 11 T cell receptor beta chains in this list originate from one sample, sequenced in a study of blood T cell repertoires in COVID-19 (dated by TCRdb to 2018 to 2021). The library was made by the immunoSEQ multiplex PCR assay. TCRdb took over this immuneACCESS table, retaining in-frame rearrangements with V and J assigned. Such tables are incomplete; in checked studies, under half of the missing clones stem from an unresolved V gene, and the remainder is unexplained. The sample yields roughly 300,000 clones; more than 85% were counted once. The ten largest clones take up less than 20% of the sample. Sequencing was carried out using PBMCs or T cells enriched from blood (not recorded which). The receptors here all came from a woman aged 30 to 39 who had recovered from COVID-19.

The chain joins TRBV7-2 to TRBJ1-1, with 9 positions matching TRBD1. The CDR3 has 14 amino acids. Germline V gene sequence: CDR1 SGHTA, CDR2 FQGNSA. V shed 5 bases and J 2 bases; nucleotides not matched to a gene: 3. This CDR3 is CASSVGQGNTEAFF. DNA for the CDR3: TGTGCCAGCAGCGTGGGACAGGGAAACACTGAAGCTTTCTTT.

This sequence joins TRBV19 and TRBJ1-1; TRBD1 aligns across 8 bases. In germline, CDR1 is LNHDA, CDR2 SQIVND (reference sequence). This CDR3 spans 13 amino acids. Losses at the gene ends were 7 bases for V and 4 bases for J; bases not matched to a gene: 5. CDR3 sequence (DNA): TGTGCCAGTAATACAGGGGGTGTCACTGAAGCTTTCTTT. Its protein product is CASNTGGVTEAFF.

The genes are TRBV19 and TRBJ1-2; 7 bases agree with TRBD1. The V and J ends lost 3 bases and 6 bases, in that order; junction bases with no gene match: 7. The CDR3 is 14 amino acids. The germline V gene encodes CDR1 LNHDA and CDR2 SQIVND (reference sequence). CDR3 nucleotides: TGTGCCAGTAGTATCCCCCTAAGGGGGCATGGCTACACCTTC. It yields the protein CASSIPLRGHGYTF.

J is TRBJ2-5 and V is TRBV5-1, with 11 bases aligning to TRBD2. V was pared by 9 bases and J by 5 bases, with 6 bases of the junction left unmatched. Germline V gives CDR1 SGHRS, CDR2 YFSETQ. This CDR3 contains 13 residues. The CDR3 nucleotides are TGCGCCACTACTAGCGGGAGCGGGGAGACCCAGTACTTC. Translation: CATTSGSGETQYF.

The chain has TRBV27 and TRBJ2-1; 9 nucleotides line up with TRBD1. Unmatched junction bases numbered 8, after V lost 6 bases and J lost 5 bases. Looked up from germline, CDR1 is MNHEY and CDR2 is SMNVEV (reference sequence). CDR3 size: 15 residues. The CDR3 reads CASRKPGTGNNEQFF. The CDR3 DNA reads as TGTGCCAGCAGGAAACCCGGGACAGGGAACAATGAGCAGTTCTTC.

The chain links TRBV28 to TRBJ2-7, with 7 bases identical to TRBD1. Trimming at V came to 4 bases and at J to 7 bases, leaving 13 bases not matched to a gene. The length of the CDR3 is 15 residues. Germline assignment: CDR1 MDHEN and CDR2 SYDVKM. The CDR3 is CASSSPHRGGGEQYF. For the CDR3, the DNA is TGTGCCAGCAGTTCCCCCCATCGAGGGGGCGGGGAGCAGTACTTC.

The chain has TRBV28 and TRBJ2-1; TRBD2 aligns across 8 bases. The junction had 16 bases not matched to a gene; V was cut back by 4 bases and J by 8 bases. CDR3 size: 17 residues. CDR1 is MDHEN, CDR2 SYDVKM, per germline. CDR3 sequence reads: CASSSGGLSGAGDEQFF. The CDR3 DNA reads TGTGCCAGCAGTTCGGGCGGGCTTAGCGGGGCGGGCGATGAGCAGTTCTTC.

This clone was observed a handful of times. This chain connects TRBV28 to TRBJ1-1; D is ambiguous. CDR1 is MDHEN and CDR2 is SYDVKM in the germline V gene. Trimming cost V 8 bases and J 1 base, with 14 bases left between them. The CDR3 consists of 14 residues. The CDR3 here is CASCSGGSNTEAFF. The CDR3 DNA reads TGTGCCAGCTGTTCGGGAGGCTCGAACACTGAAGCTTTCTTT.

This clone was picked up a small number of times. V gene TRBV11-3 combines with J gene TRBJ2-7; 14 bases are a match to TRBD2. CDR1 SGHNT and CDR2 YENEEA come from the germline V gene. After removal of 5 bases from V and 5 bases from J, the junction contained 11 bases not matched to a gene. CDR3 size: 17 residues. CDR3 DNA sequence: TGTGCCAGCAGCGCCTCCGGGACTAGCGGGAGTTCCCACGAGCAGTACTTC. Its translation is CASSASGTSGSSHEQYF.

This clone was observed a handful of times. The chain combines TRBV5-6 with TRBJ2-5, with a tentative D call TRBD1 (5 bases). This CDR3 comprises 14 residues. Trimming cost V 0 bases and J 5 bases, with 11 bases left between them. Germline V lookup: CDR1 SGHDT, CDR2 YYEEEE. The CDR3 here is CASSLGLAGETQYF. The CDR3, as DNA: TGTGCCAGCAGCTTGGGATTGGCAGGGGAGACCCAGTACTTC.

CDR3 sequence: CASSSPGQRNEKLFF. DNA for the CDR3: TGTGCCAGCAGTTCCCCGGGACAGCGTAATGAAAAACTGTTTTTT. The chain recombines TRBV28 with TRBJ1-4; the match to TRBD1 covers 7 bases. The CDR3 is 15 amino acids. V lost 4 bases to trimming and J lost 4 bases; unmatched junction nucleotides: 6. From germline, CDR1 is MDHEN and CDR2 SYDVKM.